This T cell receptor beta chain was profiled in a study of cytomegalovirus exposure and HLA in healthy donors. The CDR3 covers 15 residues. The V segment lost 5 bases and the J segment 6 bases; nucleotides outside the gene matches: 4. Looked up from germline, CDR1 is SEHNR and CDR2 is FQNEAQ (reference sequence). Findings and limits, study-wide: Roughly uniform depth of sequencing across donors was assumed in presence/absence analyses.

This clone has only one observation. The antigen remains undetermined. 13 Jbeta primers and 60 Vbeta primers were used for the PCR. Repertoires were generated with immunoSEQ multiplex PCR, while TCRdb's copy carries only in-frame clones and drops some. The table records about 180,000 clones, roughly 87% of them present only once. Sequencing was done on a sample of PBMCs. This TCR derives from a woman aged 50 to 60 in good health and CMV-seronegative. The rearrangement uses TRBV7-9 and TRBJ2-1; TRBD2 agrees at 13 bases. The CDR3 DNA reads TGTGCCAGCAGCCTAACTAGCGGGAGGGTCAATGAGCAGTTCTTC. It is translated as CASSLTSGRVNEQFF.